The 23 T cell receptor beta chains reported below all come from one sample, sequenced in a study of response to subunit inactivated influenza vaccine. TCRdb recomputed calls from the RT-PCR reads with MiXCR, one row per CDR3 protein. Here the sample spans roughly 780,000 distinct CDR3 sequences, roughly 20% being singletons. The starting material was PBMCs from blood, obtained about 5 days after vaccination. The receptor set was obtained from a man in his fifties who received an inactivated influenza vaccine.

The chain has TRBV29-1 and TRBJ2-2, with D unclear. V was cut by 5 bases and J by 1 base, with 11 bases left in between. This CDR3 is 14 amino acids long. CDR1 SQVTM and CDR2 ANQGSEA come from the germline V gene. The CDR3 DNA reads TGCAGCGTTCTCTCTCTGGTGAACACCGGGGAGCTGTTTTTT. This encodes CSVLSLVNTGELFF.

About this clonotype: At one boundary the junction diverges from the germline segment, which might be a read error. The chain carries TRBV5-6 and TRBJ2-2; unclear D gene. CDR1 and CDR2 (germline): SGHDT, YYEEEE. The CDR3 length is 15 residues. For the CDR3, the DNA is TGTGCTAGCAGCTTGGTTCCTCATGGTACCGGGGAGCTGTTTTTT. Translation: CASSLVPHGTGELFF.

V is TRBV7-6 and J is TRBJ1-3, with D possibly being TRBD1 (6 bases). Germline CDR1 reads SGHVS; CDR2 reads FNYEAQ. This CDR3 is built from 18 residues. V was pared by 1 base and J by 4 bases, with 20 bases between. In DNA form, the CDR3 reads TGTGCCAGCAGCTTAGTCTCCCCCGCAGGGGTGTCCGGAAACACCATATATTTT. This translates into CASSLVSPAGVSGNTIYF. The full variable domain, completed using reference TRBV7-6 and TRBJ1-3, is GAGVSQSPRYKVTKRGQDVALRCDPISGHVSLYWYRQALGQGPEFLTYFNYEAQQDKSGLPNDRFSAERPEGSISTLTIQRTEQRDSAMYRCASSLVSPAGVSGNTIYFGEGSWLTVV.

Only a few counts were recorded for this clonotype. The rearrangement uses TRBV11-2 and TRBJ2-1, with 13 bases fitting TRBD2. Germline-derived CDR1 and CDR2 are SGHAT and FQNNGV. This CDR3 contains 16 residues. Trimming cost V 5 bases and J 5 bases; bases outside gene matches: 6. CDR3 protein: CASSLRTSGRDNEQFF. The CDR3 DNA sequence: TGTGCCAGCAGCCTAAGGACTAGCGGGAGAGACAATGAGCAGTTCTTC.

This clonotype appeared many times. The rearrangement joins TRBV5-1 to TRBJ1-1; D remains unclear. V gave up 4 bases and J gave up 0 bases, with 7 bases separating them. CDR1 and CDR2 from the germline V gene are SGHRS and YFSETQ. The CDR3 consists of 13 residues. In DNA, the CDR3 is TGCGCCAGCAGCGTAGACATGAACACTGAAGCTTTCTTT. This encodes CASSVDMNTEAFF.

The chain couples TRBV7-9 to TRBJ1-4; 8 nucleotides match TRBD1. The CDR3 has 16 amino acids. V was pared by 5 bases and J by 5 bases, with 10 bases of the junction left unmatched. The germline gives CDR1 SEHNR, CDR2 FQNEAQ (reference sequence). CDR3 nucleotides: TGTGCCAGCAGCCGTACTGGACAGGGCCGAAATGAAAAACTGTTTTTT. Translating it yields CASSRTGQGRNEKLFF.

On this clonotype: Possible read error: a much larger clone is one base away. This chain uses TRBV12-3 or TRBV12-4 with TRBJ2-3; D is unresolved. The length of the CDR3 is 13 residues. CDR3 bases: TGTGCCAGAAGTTTTCAGATCACAGATACGCAGTATTTT. Translation: CARSFQITDTQYF.

The chain couples TRBV7-3 to TRBJ2-1; TRBD2 aligns across 14 bases. The CDR3 extends over 17 amino acids. CDR1 and CDR2 from the germline V gene are SGHTA and FQGTGA. V lost 4 bases and J lost 0; bases outside the gene matches: 2. DNA for the CDR3: TGTGCCAGCAGCTCCGGGACTAGCGGGAGCTCCTACAATGAGCAGTTCTTC. Translation: CASSSGTSGSSYNEQFF. The variable domain in full, completed from reference TRBV7-3 and TRBJ2-1, reads GAGVSQTPSNKVTEKGKYVELRCDPISGHTALYWYRQSLGQGPEFLIYFQGTGAADDSGLPNDRFFAVRPEGSVSTLKIQRTERGDSAVYLCASSSGTSGSSYNEQFFGPGTRLTVL.

The sample holds a few counts of this clonotype. The rearrangement joins TRBV7-9 to TRBJ1-1; tentatively, D is TRBD1 (6 bases). Germline V gene data show CDR1 as SEHNR and CDR2 as FQNEAQ (reference sequence). Trimming took off 2 bases at V and 5 bases at J, with 15 bases between the two ends. This CDR3 comprises 15 residues. In DNA form, the CDR3 reads TGTGCCAGCAGCTTATTGGAACAGGGCAGGACTGAAGCTTTCTTT. Translation: CASSLLEQGRTEAFF.

This clonotype was counted a few times. DNA for the CDR3: TGCGCCAGCAGCCAGACAAGGGGACAGGGGGTCGAGCAGTACTTC. It encodes CASSQTRGQGVEQYF. The V and J genes are TRBV4-1 and TRBJ2-7; 11 bases align to TRBD1. The CDR3 loop spans 15 amino acids. CDR1 is MGHRA and CDR2 is YSYEKL in the germline V gene. The J segment lost 6 bases and the V segment lost 3 bases, leaving 7 bases of the junction unmatched.

This clonotype was counted between two and nine times. J is TRBJ1-1 and V is TRBV5-1, with 10 positions matching TRBD1. This CDR3 is built from 13 residues. Per germline, CDR1 SGHRS and CDR2 YFSETQ. The junction had 1 base not matched to a gene; V was cut back by 4 bases and J by 4 bases. The CDR3 DNA sequence: TGCGCCAGCAGCGACAGGGGGCCCACTGAAGCTTTCTTT. Translated, it gives CASSDRGPTEAFF.

This clonotype has a count of ten or more. V gene TRBV29-1 combines with J gene TRBJ2-2, with D uncertain. In germline, CDR1 is SQVTM, CDR2 ANQGSEA. V was clipped by 5 bases and J by 3 bases, with 10 bases between them. CDR3 length equals 13 residues. The CDR3 loop is CSVRVVHTGELFF. As DNA, the CDR3 is TGCAGCGTTCGGGTGGTACACACCGGGGAGCTGTTTTTT.

V and J are TRBV9 and TRBJ1-2, with TRBD1 as a possible D gene (5 bases). The CDR3 length is 18 residues. V shed 0 bases and J shed 0 bases, with 18 bases lying between them. Germline CDR1 reads SGDLS; CDR2 reads YYNGEE. DNA for the CDR3: TGTGCCAGCAGCGTAGCTACGGGGGGGTTCGGGGCTAACTATGGCTACACCTTC. Its translation is CASSVATGGFGANYGYTF.

The chain employs TRBV7-2 and TRBJ2-2, with 8 bases aligning to TRBD2. The germline CDR1 and CDR2 sequences are SGHTA and FQGNSA. V was pared by 0 bases and J by 4 bases, with 1 base of the junction left unmatched. There are 15 residues in the CDR3. Written as DNA, the CDR3 is TGTGCCAGCAGCTTAGCCGGGAGGGTCACCGGGGAGCTGTTTTTT. Protein sequence: CASSLAGRVTGELFF.

This clonotype occurred a few times. J is TRBJ1-1 and V is TRBV20-1; D remains ambiguous. Trimming removed 0 bases at V and 6 bases at J, with 17 bases between. The CDR3 totals 15 residues. Per the germline V gene, CDR1 is DFQATT and CDR2 is SNEGSKA (reference sequence). The CDR3 coding sequence is TGCAGTGCTAGAGATCTGGCAGGCAGAGGACCTGAAGCTTTCTTT. It translates to CSARDLAGRGPEAFF.

This clonotype was observed a few times. The gene calls are TRBV19 and TRBJ2-3, with D hard to call. This CDR3 spans 12 amino acids. Trimming cost V 9 bases and J 5 bases, with 12 bases left between them. Germline V CDR1 and CDR2: LNHDA, SQIVND (reference sequence). The DNA for the CDR3 is TGTGCCAGCGGTCCCCACCGAGATACGCAGTATTTT. Translated, it gives CASGPHRDTQYF.

The chain combines TRBV5-1 with TRBJ2-1; the D is unclear. Trimming cost V 0 bases and J 7 bases, with 11 bases left between them. CDR3 length equals 14 residues. The V gene's germline CDR1 is SGHRS and CDR2 YFSETQ. CDR3 DNA: TGCGCCAGCAGCTTGGGGCCCGGTAGAAATGAGCAGTTCTTC. Encoded protein: CASSLGPGRNEQFF.

This clonotype came up many times. The chain employs TRBV20-1 and TRBJ2-1; no definite D call. V was pared by 3 bases and J by 8 bases, with 5 bases between. CDR3 length: 10 amino acids. CDR1 and CDR2 from the germline V gene are DFQATT and SNEGSKA (reference sequence). The CDR3 DNA follows: TGCAGTGCTAGTACACATGAGCAGTTCTTC. This gives the protein CSASTHEQFF.

This sequence joins TRBV2 and TRBJ2-2, with a possible D match to TRBD1 (5 bases). Germline V gives CDR1 SNHLY, CDR2 FYNNEI. The CDR3 runs 15 residues. V was clipped by 7 bases and J by 2 bases, with 14 bases between them. CDR3 residues: CASTSGQFNTGELFF. The CDR3 DNA is TGTGCCAGCACCAGTGGACAATTTAACACCGGGGAGCTGTTTTTT.

This clonotype was recorded many times. The gene calls are TRBV10-3 and TRBJ2-3, with D perhaps TRBD1 (6 bases). The V and J ends lost 3 bases and 6 bases respectively, with 25 bases between them. This CDR3 has 18 residues. Germline V lookup: CDR1 ENHRY, CDR2 SYGVKD. DNA for the CDR3: TGTGCCATCAGTGAAAGTTCCAGGTACAGGGCGGTGAAGGATACGCAGTATTTT. It translates to CAISESSRYRAVKDTQYF.

This clonotype was recorded a few times. This chain joins TRBV12-3 or TRBV12-4 and TRBJ1-3; no clear D. V was pared by 3 bases and J by 11 bases, with 11 bases between. CDR3 size: 12 residues. The CDR3 here is CASSFFPESIYF. In nucleotides, the CDR3 is TGTGCCAGCAGTTTCTTCCCCGAATCCATATATTTT.

V gene TRBV6-5 combines with J gene TRBJ2-1; TRBD2 matches 11 bases. The V segment lost 4 bases and the J segment 10 bases; nucleotides outside the gene matches: 9. The CDR3 runs to 15 residues. The germline CDR1 and CDR2 sequences are MNHEY and SVGAGI. The DNA of the CDR3 is TGTGCCAGCAGTTTGGGACTAGCGGCTATTGGCGAGCAGTTCTTC. It specifies CASSLGLAAIGEQFF.

This clonotype was seen a few times. The chain recombines TRBV12-3 or TRBV12-4 with TRBJ2-2; no clear D gene. V lost 10 bases and J 5 bases, leaving 14 bases between the germline ends. The CDR3 loop spans 13 amino acids. The DNA of the CDR3 is TGTGCCACCCACCCAAGGGCTACCGGGGAGCTGTTTTTT. Translated, it gives CATHPRATGELFF.